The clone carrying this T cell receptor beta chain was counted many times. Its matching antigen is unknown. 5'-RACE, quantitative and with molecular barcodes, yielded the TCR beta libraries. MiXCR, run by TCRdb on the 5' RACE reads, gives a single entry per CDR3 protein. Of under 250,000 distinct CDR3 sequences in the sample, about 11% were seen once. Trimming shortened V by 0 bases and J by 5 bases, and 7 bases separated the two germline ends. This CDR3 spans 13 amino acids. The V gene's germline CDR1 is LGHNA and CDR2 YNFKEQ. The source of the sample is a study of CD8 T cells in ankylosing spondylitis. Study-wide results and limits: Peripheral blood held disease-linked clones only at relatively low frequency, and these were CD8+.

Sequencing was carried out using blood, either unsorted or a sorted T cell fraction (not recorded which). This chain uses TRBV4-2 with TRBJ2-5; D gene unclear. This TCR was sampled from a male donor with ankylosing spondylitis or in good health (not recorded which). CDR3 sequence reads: CASSQDAWETQYF. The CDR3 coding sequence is TGTGCCAGCAGCCAAGATGCCTGGGAGACCCAGTACTTC.